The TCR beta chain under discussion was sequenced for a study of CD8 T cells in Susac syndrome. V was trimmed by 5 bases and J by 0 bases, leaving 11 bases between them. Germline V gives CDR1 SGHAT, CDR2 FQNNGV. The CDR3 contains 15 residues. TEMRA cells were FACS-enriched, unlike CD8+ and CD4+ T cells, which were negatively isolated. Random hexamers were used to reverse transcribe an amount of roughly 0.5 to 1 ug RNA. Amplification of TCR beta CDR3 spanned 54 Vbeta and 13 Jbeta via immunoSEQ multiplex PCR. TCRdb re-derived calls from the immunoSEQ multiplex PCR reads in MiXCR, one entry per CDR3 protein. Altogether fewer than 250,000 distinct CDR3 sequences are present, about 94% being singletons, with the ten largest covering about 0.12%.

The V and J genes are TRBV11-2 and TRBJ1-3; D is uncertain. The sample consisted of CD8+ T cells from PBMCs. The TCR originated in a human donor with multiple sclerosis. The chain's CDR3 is CASSPAPFSGNTIYF. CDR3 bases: TGTGCCAGCAGCCCCGCACCCTTCTCTGGAAACACCATATATTTT.